This T cell receptor (beta chain) derives from a study of blood T cell repertoires in COVID-19. Study-wide context: Spain, Italy and the United States supplied samples that represented acute and convalescent COVID-19. The cDNA or gDNA used as material had been derived from T cells, B-cell-depleted T cells, or PBMCs.

This clone was observed once. Libraries were prepared by immunoSEQ multiplex PCR; TCRdb keeps only in-frame clonotypes and omits some of them. The sample carries around 190,000 clones, approximately 73% recorded once. Enrollees, about 18 to 95 years old, lived in 25 or so US areas. Participant-given clinical history determined each cohort assignment. The sample consisted of PBMCs or T cells enriched from blood (not recorded which). The receptor's source is a woman aged 45 to 65 with acute COVID-19.

The CDR3 DNA follows: TGCGCCAGCAGCCAAGATCCAGGAGGGAGGACTGAAGCTTTCTTT. It is translated as CASSQDPGGRTEAFF. The rearrangement joins TRBV4-3 to TRBJ1-1; D unclear. Germline CDR1 is LGHNA and CDR2 is YSLEER. V was clipped by 0 bases and J by 5 bases, with 13 bases between them. CDR3 length: 15 residues.